These 22 T cell receptor beta chains originate from one sample sequenced in a study of blood T cell repertoires in COVID-19. Data came from immunoSEQ multiplex PCR; TCRdb stores just in-frame clones and leaves some out. Among 68,000 or so clones listed, roughly 82% were seen once. The sequenced sample consisted of peripheral blood. Every receptor here comes from a human donor in a cohort sampled during active COVID-19.

Only a few counts were recorded for this clone. V usage is TRBV7-2 and J usage is TRBJ1-5; TRBD1 is a possible D gene (6 bases). The V gene's germline CDR1 is SGHTA and CDR2 FQGNSA. The CDR3 is 16 residues long. V was clipped by 5 bases and J by 0 bases, with 14 bases between them. The CDR3 DNA is TGTGCCAGCAGCCATTCAGGGGACCCTAGCAATCAGCCCCAGCATTTT. This translates into CASSHSGDPSNQPQHF.

The V and J genes are TRBV7-3 and TRBJ2-1; possibly TRBD1 for D (6 bases). The CDR3 has 15 residues. V lost 1 base, J lost 3 bases, and 10 bases lay in between. Germline lookup yields CDR1 SGHTA and CDR2 FQGTGA. The CDR3, as DNA: TGTGCCAGCAGCTTAAGGGCAGGGGACTACAATGAGCAGTTCTTC. Its translation: CASSLRAGDYNEQFF.

The rearrangement joins TRBV28 to TRBJ2-3, with 7 positions matching TRBD2. The germline CDR1 and CDR2 sequences are MDHEN and SYDVKM. This CDR3 region has 16 residues. Trimming cost V 5 bases and J 2 bases; bases outside gene matches: 10. The CDR3 protein is CASSPSGARPTDTQYF. CDR3 nucleotide sequence: TGTGCCAGCAGTCCCAGCGGGGCAAGACCCACAGATACGCAGTATTTT. Full variable domain (outside the CDR3, taken from reference TRBV28 and TRBJ2-3): DVKVTQSSRYLVKRTGEKVFLECVQDMDHENMFWYRQDPGLGLRLIYFSYDVKMKEKGDIPEGYSVSREKKERFSLILESASTNQTSMYLCASSPSGARPTDTQYFGPGTRLTVL.

This chain links TRBV19 with TRBJ1-4, with D possibly matching TRBD1 (5 bases). CDR3 length: 16 amino acids. V shed 7 bases and J shed 1 base, with 16 bases lying between them. Germline values: CDR1 LNHDA, CDR2 SQIVND (reference sequence). CDR3 region: CASTLRQLGTNEKLFF. The CDR3 DNA is TGTGCCAGTACCCTCCGACAGTTAGGAACTAATGAAAAACTGTTTTTT.

The chain couples TRBV2 to TRBJ2-3; 12 positions agree with TRBD2. In germline, CDR1 is SNHLY, CDR2 FYNNEI. V was clipped by 6 bases and J by 9 bases; unmatched bases: 13. This CDR3 spans 16 amino acids. DNA for the CDR3: TGTGCCAGCAGCCCGGAGACTAGCGGGGGCGGAGGAACGCAGTATTTT. Amino acids: CASSPETSGGGGTQYF.

This clone came up a few times. The gene calls are TRBV10-3 and TRBJ1-6, with 8 bases that match TRBD1. This CDR3 spans 13 amino acids. CDR1 and CDR2 from the germline V gene are ENHRY and SYGVKD. V dropped 7 bases and J dropped 8; count of bases not matched to a gene: 4. CDR3 loop: CAIKVTGDSPLHF. The CDR3 nucleotides read TGTGCCATCAAAGTGACAGGGGATTCACCCCTCCACTTT.

The chain employs TRBV10-2 and TRBJ1-5, with 7 bases that match TRBD1. The J segment lost 4 bases and the V segment lost 8 bases, leaving 11 bases of the junction unmatched. CDR3 length equals 15 residues. Germline-derived CDR1 and CDR2 are WSHSY and SAAADI. The CDR3 sequence: CASRPGGSRNQPQHF. The DNA of the CDR3 is TGCGCCAGCCGGCCAGGGGGTTCTAGGAATCAGCCCCAGCATTTT.

The V and J genes are TRBV7-3 and TRBJ2-3; 7 nucleotides align to TRBD2. The CDR3 runs to 16 residues. Germline CDR1 and CDR2: SGHTA and FQGTGA. V shed 5 bases and J 4 bases; nucleotides not matched to a gene: 12. The CDR3 bases are TGTGCCAGCAGCCGGAATGGACTAGAGGTGGCAGATACGCAGTATTTT. Translated: CASSRNGLEVADTQYF.

The rearrangement uses TRBV5-8 and TRBJ1-5; D is perhaps TRBD1 (5 bases). V lost 4 bases and J 4 bases, leaving 9 bases between the germline ends. This CDR3 comprises 13 residues. Germline lookup yields CDR1 SGHTS and CDR2 YDEGEE. CDR3 sequence reads: CASSGGGNQPQHF. The CDR3 coding sequence is TGTGCCAGCAGCGGGGGGGGAAATCAGCCCCAGCATTTT. The whole variable domain, filled in from reference TRBV5-8 and TRBJ1-5, reads EAGVTQSPTHLIKTRGQQATLRCSPISGHTSVYWYQQALGLGLQFLLWYDEGEERNRGNFPPRFSGRQFPNYSSELNVNALELEDSALYLCASSGGGNQPQHFGDGTRLSIL.

This clone appeared many times. The chain recombines TRBV30 with TRBJ1-6, with 7 bases lining up with TRBD1. The CDR3 sequence is 14 residues long. V shed 0 bases and J 6 bases; nucleotides not matched to a gene: 2. Germline V CDR1 and CDR2: GTSNPN, SVGIG (reference sequence). The CDR3 sequence is CAWSVGDSNSPLHF. The CDR3 DNA is TGTGCCTGGAGTGTAGGGGACAGTAATTCACCCCTCCACTTT.

The CDR3 region is CASSSGDTEAFF. CDR3 nucleotides: TGTGCCAGCAGCTCCGGGGACACTGAAGCTTTCTTT. The rearrangement uses TRBV5-4 and TRBJ1-1; D is ambiguous. CDR3 length: 12 residues. Germline lookup yields CDR1 SGHNT and CDR2 YYREEE (reference sequence). V was trimmed by 3 bases and J by 3 bases, leaving 6 bases between them.

V gene TRBV4-3 combines with J gene TRBJ1-6, with D tentatively TRBD1 (5 bases). Germline V CDR1 and CDR2: LGHNA, YSLEER. V shed 0 bases and J shed 9 bases, with 15 bases lying between them. The CDR3 sequence is 16 residues long. CDR3 loop: CASSQDWWQGLSPLHF. The CDR3 coding sequence is TGCGCCAGCAGCCAAGATTGGTGGCAGGGTCTTTCACCCCTCCACTTT.

In its sample, this clone was seen a few times. The rearrangement joins TRBV7-9 to TRBJ1-2, with D possibly matching TRBD1 (5 bases). This CDR3 contains 16 residues. Trimming took off 5 bases at V and 1 base at J, with 17 bases between the two ends. The germline V gene encodes CDR1 SEHNR and CDR2 FQNEAQ (reference sequence). The CDR3 region is CASSEGAGQFNYGYTF. In DNA form, the CDR3 reads TGTGCCAGCAGCGAAGGTGCCGGACAATTTAACTATGGCTACACCTTC.

The chain employs TRBV7-6 and TRBJ2-7; D possibly corresponds to TRBD2 (5 bases). Trimming left V 4 bases short and J 3 bases short, with 19 bases between. Germline assignment: CDR1 SGHVS and CDR2 FNYEAQ. This CDR3 comprises 16 residues. In nucleotides, the CDR3 is TGTGCCAGCAGCTCTATTGTAGGGAGAGGCGTCTACGAGCAGTACTTC. Its protein is CASSSIVGRGVYEQYF.

This clone was seen a single time. The rearrangement joins TRBV5-1 to TRBJ1-4, with D uncertain. The germline CDR1 and CDR2 sequences are SGHRS and YFSETQ. Trimming took off 2 bases at V and 8 bases at J, with 13 bases between the two ends. This CDR3 comprises 14 residues. DNA for the CDR3: TGCGCCAGCAGCTTCCGAGGGCTCGGGGAAAAACTGTTTTTT. Protein sequence: CASSFRGLGEKLFF.

The rearrangement uses TRBV5-4 and TRBJ1-4, with D possibly being TRBD1 (6 bases). Germline values: CDR1 SGHNT, CDR2 YYREEE (reference sequence). The CDR3 spans 17 residues. V was cut by 3 bases and J by 1 base, with 16 bases left in between. DNA of the CDR3: TGTGCCAGCAGCTCGGGTGGCCAGGGGCTAACTAATGAAAAACTGTTTTTT. Its translation is CASSSGGQGLTNEKLFF.

The chain links TRBV4-2 to TRBJ2-3, with 8 bases aligning to TRBD2. CDR1 is LGHNA, CDR2 YNFKEQ, per germline. CDR3 length: 15 residues. The trim removed 6 bases at V and 4 bases at J, leaving 9 bases unmatched. CDR3 nucleotide sequence: TGTGCCAGCAGGGCCTCGGCGGGGGGCCCAGATACGCAGTATTTT. As protein: CASRASAGGPDTQYF.

This rearrangement joins TRBV3-1 (or the pseudogene TRBV3-2) to TRBJ2-5; no firm D call. This CDR3 spans 12 amino acids. The V end was cut by 3 bases, the J end by 9 bases, with 11 bases between. CDR1 and CDR2 from the germline V gene are LGHDT and YNNKEL (reference sequence). The CDR3 loop reads CASSHNGRAQYF. CDR3 coding DNA: TGTGCCAGCAGCCATAACGGCCGGGCCCAGTACTTC.

The J gene is TRBJ1-1, the V gene TRBV6-6; D not certain. The CDR3 extends over 12 amino acids. Germline CDR1 reads MNHNY; CDR2 reads SVGAGI (reference sequence). V was trimmed by 0 bases and J by 7 bases, leaving 6 bases between them. CDR3 region: CASSYSNGEAFF. As DNA, the CDR3 is TGTGCCAGCAGTTACTCGAACGGTGAAGCTTTCTTT.

V is TRBV6-6 and J is TRBJ2-5, with TRBD1 matching 8 bases. The CDR3 runs 13 residues. V shed 6 bases and J 5 bases; nucleotides not matched to a gene: 5. Germline lookup yields CDR1 MNHNY and CDR2 SVGAGI (reference sequence). CDR3: CASSHRGYETQYF. CDR3 nucleotides: TGTGCCAGCAGCCACAGGGGGTACGAGACCCAGTACTTC.

V gene TRBV7-8 combines with J gene TRBJ1-2, with D maybe TRBD1 (5 bases). The V gene's germline CDR1 is SGHVS and CDR2 FQNEAQ. The V and J ends lost 8 bases and 0 bases respectively, with 19 bases between them. CDR3 length equals 16 residues. CDR3 nucleotide sequence: TGTGCCAGCCTACGGGGGGAGGTAGGCCCTAACTATGGCTACACCTTC. It translates to CASLRGEVGPNYGYTF.

The J gene is TRBJ1-2, the V gene TRBV2; D is perhaps TRBD1 (5 bases). V was pared by 7 bases and J by 3 bases, with 15 bases between. Germline V lookup: CDR1 SNHLY, CDR2 FYNNEI. The CDR3 has 14 amino acids. The CDR3 bases are TGTGCCAGCATTCCAGGGTTAAAGGACTATGGCTACACCTTC. It codes for CASIPGLKDYGYTF.